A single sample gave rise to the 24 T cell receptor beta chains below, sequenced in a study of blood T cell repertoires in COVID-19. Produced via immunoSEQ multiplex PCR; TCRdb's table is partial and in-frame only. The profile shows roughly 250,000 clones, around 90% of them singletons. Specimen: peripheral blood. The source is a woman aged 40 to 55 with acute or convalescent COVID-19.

The CDR3 DNA is TGTGCCAGCAGCTTAGATGGGACAGGGTCGACTGAAGCTTTCTTT. The encoded protein is CASSLDGTGSTEAFF. The chain employs TRBV7-6 and TRBJ1-1; 9 bases fit TRBD1. V lost 1 base, J lost 5 bases, and 5 bases stayed unmatched. Germline CDR1 reads SGHVS; CDR2 reads FNYEAQ. The CDR3 consists of 15 residues. Full variable domain (outside the CDR3, taken from reference TRBV7-6 and TRBJ1-1): GAGVSQSPRYKVTKRGQDVALRCDPISGHVSLYWYRQALGQGPEFLTYFNYEAQQDKSGLPNDRFSAERPEGSISTLTIQRTEQRDSAMYRCASSLDGTGSTEAFFGQGTRLTVV.

The CDR3: CASSRLAGGPDTQYF. As DNA, the CDR3 is TGCGCCAGCAGCCGCTTAGCGGGGGGGCCCGATACGCAGTATTTT. V and J are TRBV4-1 and TRBJ2-3; 11 nucleotides align to TRBD2. The germline CDR1 and CDR2 sequences are MGHRA and YSYEKL. The CDR3 spans 15 residues. V lost 4 bases, J lost 6 bases, and 6 bases stayed unmatched.

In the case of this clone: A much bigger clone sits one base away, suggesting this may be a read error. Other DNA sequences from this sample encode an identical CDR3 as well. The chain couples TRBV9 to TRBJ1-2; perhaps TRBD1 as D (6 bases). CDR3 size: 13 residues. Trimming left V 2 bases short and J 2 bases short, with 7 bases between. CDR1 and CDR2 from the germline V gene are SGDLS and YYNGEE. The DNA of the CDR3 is TGTGCCAGCAGCGTCGACAGGAACTATGGCTACACCTTC. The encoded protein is CASSVDRNYGYTF.

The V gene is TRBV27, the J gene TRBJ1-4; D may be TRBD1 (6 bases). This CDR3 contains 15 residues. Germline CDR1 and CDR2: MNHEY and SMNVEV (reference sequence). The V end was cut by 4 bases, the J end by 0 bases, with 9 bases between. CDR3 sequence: CASSSRQATNEKLFF. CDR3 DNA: TGTGCCAGCAGTTCAAGACAGGCAACTAATGAAAAACTGTTTTTT.

The CDR3 here is CASSATGGLSNQPQHF. The DNA of the CDR3 is TGTGCCAGCAGCGCGACAGGGGGCCTTAGCAATCAGCCCCAGCATTTT. J is TRBJ1-5 and V is TRBV2; TRBD1 agrees at 10 bases. CDR1 is SNHLY, CDR2 FYNNEI, per germline. The CDR3 has 16 amino acids. V lost 6 bases, J lost 0 bases, and 5 bases stayed unmatched.

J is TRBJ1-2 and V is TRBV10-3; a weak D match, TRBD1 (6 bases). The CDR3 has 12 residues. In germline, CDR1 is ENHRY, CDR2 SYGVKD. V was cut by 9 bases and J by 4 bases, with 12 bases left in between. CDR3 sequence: CAIGQPPYGYTF. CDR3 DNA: TGTGCCATAGGACAGCCCCCCTATGGCTACACCTTC.

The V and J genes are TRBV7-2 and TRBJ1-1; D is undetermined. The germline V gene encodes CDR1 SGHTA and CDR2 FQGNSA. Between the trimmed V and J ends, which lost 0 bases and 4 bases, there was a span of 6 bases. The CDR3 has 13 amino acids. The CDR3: CASSLAGATEAFF. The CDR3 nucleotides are TGTGCCAGCAGCTTAGCGGGCGCCACTGAAGCTTTCTTT.

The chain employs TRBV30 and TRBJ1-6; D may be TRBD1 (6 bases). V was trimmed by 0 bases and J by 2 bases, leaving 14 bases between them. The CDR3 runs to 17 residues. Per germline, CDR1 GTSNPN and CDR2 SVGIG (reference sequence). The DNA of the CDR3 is TGTGCCTGGAGTGTACAGGGTGGGGTTCCCTATAATTCACCCCTCCACTTT. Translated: CAWSVQGGVPYNSPLHF.

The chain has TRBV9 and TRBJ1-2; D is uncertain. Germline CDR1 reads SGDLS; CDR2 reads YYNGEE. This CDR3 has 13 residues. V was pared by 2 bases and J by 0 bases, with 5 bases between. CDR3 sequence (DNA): TGTGCCAGCAGCGTTGAGTCTAACTATGGCTACACCTTC. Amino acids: CASSVESNYGYTF. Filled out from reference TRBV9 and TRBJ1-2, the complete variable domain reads DSGVTQTPKHLITATGQRVTLRCSPRSGDLSVYWYQQSLDQGLQFLIQYYNGEERAKGNILERFSAQQFPDLHSELNLSSLELGDSALYFCASSVESNYGYTFGSGTRLTVV.

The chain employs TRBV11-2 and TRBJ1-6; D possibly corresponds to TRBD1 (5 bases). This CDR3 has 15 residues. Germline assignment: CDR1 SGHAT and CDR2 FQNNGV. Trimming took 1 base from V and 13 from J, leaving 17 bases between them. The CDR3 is CASSLGRGGWPPLHF. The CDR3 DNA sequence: TGTGCCAGCAGCTTAGGCCGGGGGGGGTGGCCTCCCCTCCACTTT.

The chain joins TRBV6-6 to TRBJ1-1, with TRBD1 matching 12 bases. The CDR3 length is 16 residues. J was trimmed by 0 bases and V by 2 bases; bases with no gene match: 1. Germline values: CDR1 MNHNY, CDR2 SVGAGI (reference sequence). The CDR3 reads CASSYGTGGLNTEAFF. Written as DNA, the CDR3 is TGTGCCAGCAGTTACGGGACAGGGGGCTTGAACACTGAAGCTTTCTTT.

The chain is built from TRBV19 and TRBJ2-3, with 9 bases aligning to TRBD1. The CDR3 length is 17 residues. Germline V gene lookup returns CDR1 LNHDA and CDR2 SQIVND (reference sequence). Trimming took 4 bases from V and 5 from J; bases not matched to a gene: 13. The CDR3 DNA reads TGTGCCAGTAGTAAAGGGACAGGGTATGGAAGTGGAGATACGCAGTATTTT. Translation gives CASSKGTGYGSGDTQYF.

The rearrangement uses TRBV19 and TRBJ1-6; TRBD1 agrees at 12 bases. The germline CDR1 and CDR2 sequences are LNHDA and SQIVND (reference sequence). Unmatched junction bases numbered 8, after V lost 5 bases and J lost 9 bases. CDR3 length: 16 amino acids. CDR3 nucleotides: TGTGCCAGTAGTGACCGCCGGGACAGGGGGCTTTCACCCCTCCACTTT. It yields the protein CASSDRRDRGLSPLHF. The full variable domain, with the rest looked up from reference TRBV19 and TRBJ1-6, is DGGITQSPKYLFRKEGQNVTLSCEQNLNHDAMYWYRQDPGQGLRLIYYSQIVNDFQKGDIAEGYSVSREKKESFPLTVTSAQKNPTAFYLCASSDRRDRGLSPLHFGNGTRLTVT.

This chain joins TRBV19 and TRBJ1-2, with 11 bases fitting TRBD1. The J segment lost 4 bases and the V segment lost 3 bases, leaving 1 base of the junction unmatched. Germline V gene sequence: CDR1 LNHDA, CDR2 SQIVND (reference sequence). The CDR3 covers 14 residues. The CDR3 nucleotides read TGTGCCAGTAGTATCGGGACAGGGGGCTATGGCTACACCTTC. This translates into CASSIGTGGYGYTF.

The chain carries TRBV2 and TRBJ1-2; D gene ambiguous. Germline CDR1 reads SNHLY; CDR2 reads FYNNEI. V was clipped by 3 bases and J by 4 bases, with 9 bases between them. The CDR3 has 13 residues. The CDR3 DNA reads TGTGCCAGCAGTGATAAAGCCATCTATGGCTACACCTTC. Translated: CASSDKAIYGYTF.

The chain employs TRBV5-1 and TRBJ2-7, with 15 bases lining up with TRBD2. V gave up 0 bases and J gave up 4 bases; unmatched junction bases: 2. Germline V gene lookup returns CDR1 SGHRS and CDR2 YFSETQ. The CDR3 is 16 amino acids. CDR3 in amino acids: CASSLDGTSGGYEQYV. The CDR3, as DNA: TGCGCCAGCAGCTTGGACGGGACTAGCGGGGGGTACGAGCAGTACGTC.

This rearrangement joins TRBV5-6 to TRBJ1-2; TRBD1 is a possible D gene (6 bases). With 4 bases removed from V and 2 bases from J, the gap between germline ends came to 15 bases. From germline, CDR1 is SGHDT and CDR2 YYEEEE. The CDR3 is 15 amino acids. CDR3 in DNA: TGTGCCAGCAGCCCACCGGGACACACCAACTATGGCTACACCTTC. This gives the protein CASSPPGHTNYGYTF.

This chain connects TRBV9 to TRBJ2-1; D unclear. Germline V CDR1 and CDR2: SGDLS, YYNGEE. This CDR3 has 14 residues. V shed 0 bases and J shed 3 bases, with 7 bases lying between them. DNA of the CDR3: TGTGCCAGCAGCGTAGATGAGGTCTACAATGAGCAGTTCTTC. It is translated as CASSVDEVYNEQFF.

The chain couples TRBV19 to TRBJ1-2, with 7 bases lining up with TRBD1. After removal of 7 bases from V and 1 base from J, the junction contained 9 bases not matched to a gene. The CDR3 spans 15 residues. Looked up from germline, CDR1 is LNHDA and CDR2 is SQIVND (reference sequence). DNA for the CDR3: TGTGCCAGTAACCCTAGGGACAGTGTTAACTATGGCTACACCTTC. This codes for CASNPRDSVNYGYTF.

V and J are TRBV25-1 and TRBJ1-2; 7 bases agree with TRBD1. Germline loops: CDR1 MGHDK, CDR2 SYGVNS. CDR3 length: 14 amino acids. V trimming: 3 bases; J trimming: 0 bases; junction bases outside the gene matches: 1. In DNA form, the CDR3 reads TGTGCCAGCAGTGAGGGGACAGCTAACTATGGCTACACCTTC. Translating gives CASSEGTANYGYTF.

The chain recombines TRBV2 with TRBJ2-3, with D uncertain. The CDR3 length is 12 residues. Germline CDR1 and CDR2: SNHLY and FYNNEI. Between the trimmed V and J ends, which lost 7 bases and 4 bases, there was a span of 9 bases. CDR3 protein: CASTSFPDTQYF. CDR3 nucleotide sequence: TGTGCCAGCACCTCCTTTCCAGATACGCAGTATTTT.

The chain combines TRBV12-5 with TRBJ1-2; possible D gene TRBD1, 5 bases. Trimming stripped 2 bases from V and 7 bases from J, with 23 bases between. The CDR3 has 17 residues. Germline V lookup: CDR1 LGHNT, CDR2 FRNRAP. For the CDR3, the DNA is TGTGCTAGTGGTTTGTCACCCAAGGAGGGGCCCGCGGGTGGCTACACCTTC. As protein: CASGLSPKEGPAGGYTF.

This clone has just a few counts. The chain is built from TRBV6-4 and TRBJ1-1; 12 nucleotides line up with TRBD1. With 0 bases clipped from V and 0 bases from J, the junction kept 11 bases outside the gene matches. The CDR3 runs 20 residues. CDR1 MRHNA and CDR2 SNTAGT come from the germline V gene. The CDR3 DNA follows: TGTGCCAGCAGTGACTCGCTGCCCCGGGACAGGGGGCAAATGAACACTGAAGCTTTCTTT. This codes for CASSDSLPRDRGQMNTEAFF.

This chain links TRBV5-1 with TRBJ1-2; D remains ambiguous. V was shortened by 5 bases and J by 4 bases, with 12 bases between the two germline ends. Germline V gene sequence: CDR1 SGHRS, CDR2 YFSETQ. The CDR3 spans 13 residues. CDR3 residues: CASSMGRSYGYTF. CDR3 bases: TGCGCCAGCAGTATGGGCAGATCCTATGGCTACACCTTC. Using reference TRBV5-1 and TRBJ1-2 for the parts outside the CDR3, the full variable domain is KAGVTQTPRYLIKTRGQQVTLSCSPISGHRSVSWYQQTPGQGLQFLFEYFSETQRNKGNFPGRFSGRQFSNSRSEMNVSTLELGDSALYLCASSMGRSYGYTFGSGTRLTVV.